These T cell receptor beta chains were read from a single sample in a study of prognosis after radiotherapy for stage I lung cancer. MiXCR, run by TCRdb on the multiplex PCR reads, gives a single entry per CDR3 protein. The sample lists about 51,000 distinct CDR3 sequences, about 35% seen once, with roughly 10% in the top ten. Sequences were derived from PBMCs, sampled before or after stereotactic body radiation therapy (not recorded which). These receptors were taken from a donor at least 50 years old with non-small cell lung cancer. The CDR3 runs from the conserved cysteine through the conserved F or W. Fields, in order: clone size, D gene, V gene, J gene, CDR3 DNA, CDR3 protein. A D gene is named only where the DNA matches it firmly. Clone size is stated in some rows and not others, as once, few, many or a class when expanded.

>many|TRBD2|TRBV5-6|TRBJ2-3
TGTGCCAGCAGCGACCCTAGCGGTAGCACAGATACGCAGTATTTT
CASSDPSGSTDTQYF
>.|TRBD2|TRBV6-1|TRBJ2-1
TGTGCCAGCGGCCCAAATCCAGCTTATAGCGGGTTGACCTACAATGAGCAGTTCTTC
CASGPNPAYSGLTYNEQFF
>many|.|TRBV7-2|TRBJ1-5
TGTGCCAGCAGCCCGGGGGGGTGGGGCAATCAGCCCCAGCATTTT
CASSPGGWGNQPQHF
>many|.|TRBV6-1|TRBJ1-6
TGTGCCAGCAGGCTACCGGATTCACCCCTCCACTTT
CASRLPDSPLHF
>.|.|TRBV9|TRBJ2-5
TGTGCCAGCATCAGCCAGTCCGAAGAGACCCAGTACTTC
CASISQSEETQYF
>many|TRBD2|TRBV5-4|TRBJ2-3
TGTGCCAGCAGCTTCCCTCTGCGGGGGACAGATACGCAGTATTTT
CASSFPLRGTDTQYF
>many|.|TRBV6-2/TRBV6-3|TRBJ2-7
TGTGCCAGCAGTTACTCGAATCGGGACCCGGACGAGCAGTACTTC
CASSYSNRDPDEQYF
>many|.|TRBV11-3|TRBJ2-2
TGTGCCAGCAGCGCGCGTGGGGAGCTGTTTTTT
CASSARGELFF
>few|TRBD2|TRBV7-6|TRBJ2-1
TGTGCCAGCAGCTTTTCGGGAGGGCCGATGGGTGAGCAGTTCTTC
CASSFSGGPMGEQFF
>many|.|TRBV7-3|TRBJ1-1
TGTGCCAGCAGCTTATCTCGCAACACTGAAGCTTTCTTT
CASSLSRNTEAFF
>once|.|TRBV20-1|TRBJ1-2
TGCAGTGCTATCCAGGGGAGATATGGCTACACCTTC
CSAIQGRYGYTF
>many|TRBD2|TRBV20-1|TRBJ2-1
TGCAGTGCCCGGGGGGGGGGCGACGTGGCGGAGTTCTTC
CSARGGGDVAEFF
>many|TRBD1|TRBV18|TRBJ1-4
TGTGCCACAAAACCCGGGACAGCTAATGAAAAACTGTTTTTT
CATKPGTANEKLFF
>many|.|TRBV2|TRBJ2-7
TGTGCCAGCAGTGATCGCAGAAGATCCCTCGAGCAGTACTTC
CASSDRRRSLEQYF
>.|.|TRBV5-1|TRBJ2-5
TGCGCCAGCAGCTTCGATGAGTCTCAAGAGACCAAGTACTTC
CASSFDESQETKYF
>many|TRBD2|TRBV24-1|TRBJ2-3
TGTGCCACCAGTGACTTAGCGGGAGGGAGGGATACGCAGTATTTT
CATSDLAGGRDTQYF
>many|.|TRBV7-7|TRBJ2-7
TGTGCTAGCAGCTTAGGGTCCCCGGAGGGGCAGGGCCGAACTTACGAGCAGTACTTC
CASSLGSPEGQGRTYEQYF